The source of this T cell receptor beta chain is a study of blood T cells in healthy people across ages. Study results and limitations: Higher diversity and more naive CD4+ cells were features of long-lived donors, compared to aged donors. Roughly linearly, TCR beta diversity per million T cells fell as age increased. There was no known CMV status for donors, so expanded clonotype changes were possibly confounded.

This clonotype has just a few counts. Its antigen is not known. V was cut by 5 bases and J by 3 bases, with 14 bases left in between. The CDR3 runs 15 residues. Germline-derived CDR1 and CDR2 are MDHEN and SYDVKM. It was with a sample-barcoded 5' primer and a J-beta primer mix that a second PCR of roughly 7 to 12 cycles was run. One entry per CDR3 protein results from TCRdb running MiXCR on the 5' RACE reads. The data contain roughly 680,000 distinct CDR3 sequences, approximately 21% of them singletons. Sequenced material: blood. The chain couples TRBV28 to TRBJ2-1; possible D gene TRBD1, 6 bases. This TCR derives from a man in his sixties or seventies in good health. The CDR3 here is CASSINRARYNEQFF. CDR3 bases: TGTGCCAGCAGTATCAACAGGGCACGCTACAATGAGCAGTTCTTC.